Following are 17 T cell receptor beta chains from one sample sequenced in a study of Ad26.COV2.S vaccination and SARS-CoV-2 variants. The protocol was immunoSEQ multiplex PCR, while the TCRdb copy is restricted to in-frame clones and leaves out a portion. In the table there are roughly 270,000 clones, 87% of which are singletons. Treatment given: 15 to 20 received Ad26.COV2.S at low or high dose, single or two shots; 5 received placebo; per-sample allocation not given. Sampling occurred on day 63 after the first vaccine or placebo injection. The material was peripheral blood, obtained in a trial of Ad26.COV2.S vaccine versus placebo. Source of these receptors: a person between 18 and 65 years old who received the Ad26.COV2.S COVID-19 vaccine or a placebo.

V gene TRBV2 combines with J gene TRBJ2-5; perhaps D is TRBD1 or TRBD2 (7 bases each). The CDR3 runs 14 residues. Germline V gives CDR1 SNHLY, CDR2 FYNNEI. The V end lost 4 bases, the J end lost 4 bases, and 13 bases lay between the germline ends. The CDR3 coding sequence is TGTGCCAGCAGTGCCCGCAGGGGGGGAGAGACCCAGTACTTC. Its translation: CASSARRGGETQYF. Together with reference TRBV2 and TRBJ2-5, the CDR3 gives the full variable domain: EPEVTQTPSHQVTQMGQEVILRCVPISNHLYFYWYRQILGQKVEFLVSFYNNEISEKSEIFDDQFSVERPDGSNFTLKIRSTKLEDSAMYFCASSARRGGETQYFGPGTRLLVL.

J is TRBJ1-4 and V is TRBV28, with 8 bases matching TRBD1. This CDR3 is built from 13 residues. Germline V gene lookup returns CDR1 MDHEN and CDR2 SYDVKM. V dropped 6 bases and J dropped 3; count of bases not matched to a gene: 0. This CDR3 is CASRQGANEKLFF. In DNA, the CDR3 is TGTGCCAGCAGACAGGGGGCTAATGAAAAACTGTTTTTT.

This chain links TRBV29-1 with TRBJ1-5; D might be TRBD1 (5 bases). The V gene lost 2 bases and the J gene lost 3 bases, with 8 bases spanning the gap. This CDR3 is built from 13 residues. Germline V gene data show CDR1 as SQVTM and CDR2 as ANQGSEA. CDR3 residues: CSVETGTNQPQHF. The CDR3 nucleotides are TGCAGCGTTGAAACAGGAACCAATCAGCCCCAGCATTTT.

Written as DNA, the CDR3 is TGTGCCTTCCAGCGGGAGGCCCTCAATGAGCAGTTCTTC. It encodes CAFQREALNEQFF. The rearrangement joins TRBV30 to TRBJ2-1; TRBD2 agrees at 9 bases. V shed 7 bases, J shed 6 bases, and the junction held 7 bases outside the gene matches. The V gene's germline CDR1 is GTSNPN and CDR2 SVGIG (reference sequence). This CDR3 contains 13 residues.

The CDR3 reads CAWSPGVGQPQHF. Here the CDR3 DNA reads TGTGCCTGGAGTCCCGGGGTAGGTCAGCCCCAGCATTTT. This rearrangement joins TRBV30 to TRBJ1-5; D is undetermined. Trimming took off 2 bases at V and 6 bases at J, with 11 bases between the two ends. Germline V CDR1 and CDR2: GTSNPN, SVGIG (reference sequence). The length of the CDR3 is 13 residues. Complete variable domain (other parts from reference TRBV30 and TRBJ1-5): SQTIHQWPATLVQPVGSPLSLECTVEGTSNPNLYWYRQAAGRGLQLLFYSVGIGQISSEVPQNLSASRPQDRQFILSSKKLLLSDSGFYLCAWSPGVGQPQHFGDGTRLSIL.

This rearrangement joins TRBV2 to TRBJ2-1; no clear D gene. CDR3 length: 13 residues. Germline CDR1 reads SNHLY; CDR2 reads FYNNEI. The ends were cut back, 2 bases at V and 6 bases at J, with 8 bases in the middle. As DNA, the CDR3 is TGTGCCAGCAGTGAAAGAGGAACCAATGAGCAGTTCTTC. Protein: CASSERGTNEQFF.

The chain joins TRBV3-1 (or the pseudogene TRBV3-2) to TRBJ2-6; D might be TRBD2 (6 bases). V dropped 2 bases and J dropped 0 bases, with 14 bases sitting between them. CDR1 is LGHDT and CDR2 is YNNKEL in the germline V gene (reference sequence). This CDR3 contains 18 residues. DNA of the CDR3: TGTGCCAGCAGCCAACTCCCGGGACTGAGCTCTGGGGCCAACGTCCTGACTTTC. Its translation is CASSQLPGLSSGANVLTF.

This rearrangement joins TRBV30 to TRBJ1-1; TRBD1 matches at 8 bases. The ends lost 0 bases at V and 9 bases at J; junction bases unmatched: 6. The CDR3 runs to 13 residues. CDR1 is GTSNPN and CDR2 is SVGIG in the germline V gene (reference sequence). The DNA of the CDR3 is TGTGCCTGGAGTGTACACGGGACAGGAAAAGCTTTCTTT. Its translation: CAWSVHGTGKAFF. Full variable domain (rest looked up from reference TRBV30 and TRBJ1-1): SQTIHQWPATLVQPVGSPLSLECTVEGTSNPNLYWYRQAAGRGLQLLFYSVGIGQISSEVPQNLSASRPQDRQFILSSKKLLLSDSGFYLCAWSVHGTGKAFFGQGTRLTVV.

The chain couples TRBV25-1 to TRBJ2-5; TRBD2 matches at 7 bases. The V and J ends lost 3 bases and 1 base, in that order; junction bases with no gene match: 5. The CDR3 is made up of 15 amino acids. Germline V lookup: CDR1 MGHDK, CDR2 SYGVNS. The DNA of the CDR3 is TGTGCCAGCAGTGATACTTCTAGCGGCCAAGAGACCCAGTACTTC. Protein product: CASSDTSSGQETQYF. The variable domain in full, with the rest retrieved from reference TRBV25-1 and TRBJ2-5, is EADIYQTPRYLVIGTGKKITLECSQTMGHDKMYWYQQDPGMELHLIHYSYGVNSTEKGDLSSESTVSRIRTEHFPLTLESARPSHTSQYLCASSDTSSGQETQYFGPGTRLLVL.

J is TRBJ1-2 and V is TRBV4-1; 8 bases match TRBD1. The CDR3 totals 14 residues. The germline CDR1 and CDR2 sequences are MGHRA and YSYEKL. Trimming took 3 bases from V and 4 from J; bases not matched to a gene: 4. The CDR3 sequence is CASSHGQGTYGYTF. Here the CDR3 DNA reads TGCGCCAGCAGCCACGGACAGGGTACCTATGGCTACACCTTC.

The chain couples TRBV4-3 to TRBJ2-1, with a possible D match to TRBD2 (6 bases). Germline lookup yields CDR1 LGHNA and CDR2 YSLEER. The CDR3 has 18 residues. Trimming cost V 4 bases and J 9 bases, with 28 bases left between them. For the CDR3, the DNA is TGCGCCAGCAGCCTCGCGGGATGGCTAACTGGAGGTGGTACTGAGCAGTTCTTC. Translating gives CASSLAGWLTGGGTEQFF.

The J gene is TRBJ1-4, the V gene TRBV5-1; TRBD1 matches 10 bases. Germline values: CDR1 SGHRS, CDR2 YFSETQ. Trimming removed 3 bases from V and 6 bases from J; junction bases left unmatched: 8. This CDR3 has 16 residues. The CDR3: CASSSYPDRGDEKLFF. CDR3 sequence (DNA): TGCGCCAGCAGCTCCTACCCGGACAGGGGGGATGAAAAACTGTTTTTT. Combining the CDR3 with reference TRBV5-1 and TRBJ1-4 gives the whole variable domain KAGVTQTPRYLIKTRGQQVTLSCSPISGHRSVSWYQQTPGQGLQFLFEYFSETQRNKGNFPGRFSGRQFSNSRSEMNVSTLELGDSALYLCASSSYPDRGDEKLFFGSGTQLSVL.

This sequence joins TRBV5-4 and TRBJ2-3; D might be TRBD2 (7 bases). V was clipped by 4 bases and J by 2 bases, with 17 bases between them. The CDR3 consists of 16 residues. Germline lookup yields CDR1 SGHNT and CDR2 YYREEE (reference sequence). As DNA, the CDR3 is TGTGCCAGCAGCCTCCTCGGGGGGCTGGTCACAGATACGCAGTATTTT. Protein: CASSLLGGLVTDTQYF.

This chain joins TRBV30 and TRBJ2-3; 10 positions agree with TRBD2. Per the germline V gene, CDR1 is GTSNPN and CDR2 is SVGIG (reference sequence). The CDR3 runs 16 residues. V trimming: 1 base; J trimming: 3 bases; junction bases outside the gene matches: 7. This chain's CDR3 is CAWSEGSGRVTDTQYF. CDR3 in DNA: TGTGCCTGGAGTGAAGGGAGCGGGAGGGTAACAGATACGCAGTATTTT.

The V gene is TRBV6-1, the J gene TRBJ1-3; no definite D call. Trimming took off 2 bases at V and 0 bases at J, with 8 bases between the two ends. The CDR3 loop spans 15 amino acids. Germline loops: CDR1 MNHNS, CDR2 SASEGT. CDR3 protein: CASSERYLSGNTIYF. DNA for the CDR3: TGTGCCAGCAGTGAACGTTATCTCTCTGGAAACACCATATATTTT.

CDR3 in DNA: TGCGCCAGCAGCTTTCTAGCGGGAGTTTGGAATGAGCAGTTCTTC. Protein: CASSFLAGVWNEQFF. V usage is TRBV5-1 and J usage is TRBJ2-1; 10 bases fit TRBD2. The length of the CDR3 is 15 residues. Germline V gene data show CDR1 as SGHRS and CDR2 as YFSETQ. Trimming removed 2 bases from V and 7 bases from J; junction bases left unmatched: 6.

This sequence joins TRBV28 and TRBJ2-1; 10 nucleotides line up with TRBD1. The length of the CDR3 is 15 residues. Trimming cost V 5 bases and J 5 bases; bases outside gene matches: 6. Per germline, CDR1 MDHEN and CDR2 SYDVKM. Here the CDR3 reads CASSPAGTGDNEQFF. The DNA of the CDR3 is TGTGCCAGCAGTCCAGCCGGGACAGGGGACAATGAGCAGTTCTTC.